What follows are 5 T cell receptor beta chains derived from one specimen sequenced in a study of cytotoxic CD8 clonotypes in ibrutinib-treated CLL. Measured with immunoSEQ multiplex PCR; TCRdb has only the in-frame clones, and not every one. This sample has about 300,000 clones, with approximately 76% found just once. The sample here was PBMCs, taken at disease progression, from a patient treated with ibrutinib. These receptors were collected from a human donor with chronic lymphocytic leukemia.

The V gene is TRBV2, the J gene TRBJ2-3; weak D call: TRBD2 (6 bases). The germline V gene has CDR1 SNHLY and CDR2 FYNNEI. This CDR3 region has 17 residues. V gave up 0 bases and J gave up 5 bases, with 18 bases separating them. The chain's CDR3 is CASSEAWGLARGDTQYF. CDR3 coding DNA: TGTGCCAGCAGTGAAGCGTGGGGACTGGCTCGGGGAGATACGCAGTATTTT.

The genes are TRBV4-1 and TRBJ2-1, with no clear D. Germline V CDR1 and CDR2: MGHRA, YSYEKL. V lost 0 bases and J 10 bases, leaving 10 bases between the germline ends. The CDR3 contains 13 residues. This CDR3 is CASSQDLPWEQFF. DNA of the CDR3: TGCGCCAGCAGCCAAGATCTTCCGTGGGAGCAGTTCTTC.

This clone was detected ten times or more. This rearrangement joins TRBV19 to TRBJ1-2, with 7 bases identical to TRBD1. CDR3 size: 11 residues. The germline V gene has CDR1 LNHDA and CDR2 SQIVND (reference sequence). V lost 9 bases and J lost 8; bases outside the gene matches: 6. The CDR3 sequence is CASHRGLGYTF. CDR3 bases: TGTGCCAGCCACAGGGGTCTGGGCTACACCTTC.

V gene TRBV4-3 combines with J gene TRBJ2-2; D is ambiguous. Per germline, CDR1 LGHNA and CDR2 YSLEER. V gave up 4 bases and J gave up 4 bases, with 10 bases separating them. The CDR3 spans 14 residues. The CDR3 region has the DNA TGCGCCAGCAGCCGAGACATACTCACCGGGGAGCTGTTTTTT. Protein product: CASSRDILTGELFF.

The CDR3 protein is CASSKNNLLQGAGNTIYF. The CDR3 region has the DNA TGTGCCAGCAGCAAGAATAACCTCCTCCAGGGAGCTGGAAACACCATATATTTT. The chain joins TRBV11-2 to TRBJ1-3; a possible D gene is TRBD1 (5 bases). The CDR3 runs 18 residues. Germline V gene sequence: CDR1 SGHAT, CDR2 FQNNGV. V was cut by 5 bases and J by 2 bases, with 22 bases left in between.